This is a list of T cell receptor beta chains from one sample in a study of T-cell memory formation after mild COVID-19. TCRdb re-called the 5' RACE reads with MiXCR, one entry per CDR3 protein. The table records a few hundred thousand distinct CDR3 sequences, 8% to 9.5% of them present only once. Sequencing was performed on PBMCs or a T cell subset sorted from them (not recorded which). The receptors stem from a man aged 18-30 years who had mild COVID-19 (a few samples of this study predate the infection). Cell type and time point are not known. Each CDR3 is given without its conserved first and last residue.

j_gene | v_gene | CDR3aa
TRBJ2-2 | TRBV7-8 | ASSLSQRGNTGELF
TRBJ2-4 | TRBV1 | TSSQGSAGVAKNIQY
TRBJ2-1 | TRBV14 | ASSHIGGSYNEQF
TRBJ2-3 | TRBV7-6 | ASSLGYSADTQY
TRBJ2-3 | TRBV30 | AWSVRLASDTQY
TRBJ2-7 | TRBV28 | ASSSPGTRTYYEQY
TRBJ2-1 | TRBV6-5 | ASSYSIRGHHNEQF
TRBJ2-1 | TRBV20-1 | SAMSGGASYEQF
TRBJ2-3 | TRBV3-1 | ASSQWGRDTQY
TRBJ2-1 | TRBV6-5 | ASRPTGLGEQF
TRBJ1-2 | TRBV5-6 | ASSLRGPGYT
TRBJ1-1 | TRBV5-1 | ASIGSSMNTEAF
TRBJ1-6 | TRBV12-3/TRBV12-4 | ASSALGSRPNSPLH
TRBJ2-1 | TRBV5-8 | ASSLRGGGEQF
TRBJ2-4 | TRBV5-4 | ATQYSGDANIQY
TRBJ2-5 | TRBV9 | ASSSGLVKTQY
TRBJ1-1 | TRBV4-1 | ASSPRQGRAEAF
TRBJ1-5 | TRBV7-2 | ASSFSTTGVQPQH
TRBJ2-5 | TRBV7-2 | ASSTTREDGETQY
TRBJ1-5 | TRBV4-1 | ASSQIDMGLAGPQH
TRBJ1-6 | TRBV6-5 | ASTLLRGNSPLH
TRBJ2-7 | TRBV3-1 | ASSPQGIGEQY
TRBJ1-2 | TRBV28 | ASSKGPHYGYT
TRBJ1-2 | TRBV20-1 | SAKRGAYGYT
TRBJ2-2 | TRBV20-1 | SARDFLNTGELF
TRBJ2-7 | TRBV6-5 | ASSMEAVYEQY
TRBJ1-1 | TRBV2 | ASSSQGSEAF
TRBJ2-1 | TRBV11-2 | ASSLVLSYNEQF
TRBJ1-2 | TRBV2 | ASSEGPGGAYNYGYT
TRBJ2-3 | TRBV7-2 | ASSLGLAGGTDTQY
TRBJ2-3 | TRBV29-1 | SVARGTDTQY
TRBJ2-5 | TRBV4-3 | ASSQGTYQETQY